This T cell receptor beta chain derives from a study of OX40 agonist ivuxolimab in advanced cancers. Study background: Treatment received earlier with anti-PD-1, anti-PD-L1 or anti-CTLA-4 agents was allowed, and less than 45% had some.

TCRdb keeps only in-frame clones here, not all; method: immunoSEQ multiplex PCR. This table holds 53,000 or so clones, 70% to 90% found once. V lost 3 bases to trimming and J lost 8 bases; unmatched junction nucleotides: 3. The CDR3 covers 14 residues. CDR1 SEHNR and CDR2 FQNEAQ come from the germline V gene (reference sequence). The chain carries TRBV7-9 and TRBJ2-1; 11 bases fit TRBD2. This sequence originates from an adult with an advanced solid tumor such as melanoma, head and neck, liver or kidney cancer. The input for sequencing was CD4+ or CD8+ T cells sorted from blood, taken in a trial of the OX40 agonist ivuxolimab. CDR3 DNA: TGTGCCAGCAGCTTCGGGACTAGCGGCGATGAGCAGTTCTTC. It specifies CASSFGTSGDEQFF.